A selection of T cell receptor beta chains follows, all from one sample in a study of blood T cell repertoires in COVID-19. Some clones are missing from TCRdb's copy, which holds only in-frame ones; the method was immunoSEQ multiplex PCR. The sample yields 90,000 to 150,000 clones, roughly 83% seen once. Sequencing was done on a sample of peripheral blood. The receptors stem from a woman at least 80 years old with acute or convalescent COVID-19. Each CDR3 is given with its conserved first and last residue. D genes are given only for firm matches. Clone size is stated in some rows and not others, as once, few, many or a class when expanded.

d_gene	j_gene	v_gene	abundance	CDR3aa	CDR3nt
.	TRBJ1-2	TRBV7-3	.	CASSLNPGPYGYTF	TGTGCCAGCAGCTTAAATCCAGGGCCCTATGGCTACACCTTC
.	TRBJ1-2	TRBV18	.	CASSPDTYGYTF	TGTGCCAGCTCACCTGACACCTATGGCTACACCTTC
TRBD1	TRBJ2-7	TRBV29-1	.	CSVGVRGLKYEQYF	TGCAGCGTTGGAGTCAGGGGGCTTAAGTACGAGCAGTACTTC
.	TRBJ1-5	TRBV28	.	CASSLRQVYSNQPQHF	TGTGCCAGCAGTCTAAGACAGGTTTATAGCAATCAGCCCCAGCATTTT
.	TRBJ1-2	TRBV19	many	CASSMVIERGRGYTF	TGTGCCAGTAGTATGGTCATCGAAAGGGGTCGTGGCTACACCTTC
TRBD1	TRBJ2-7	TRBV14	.	CASSRLPGQGGYEQYF	TGTGCCAGCAGCCGCCTACCGGGACAGGGTGGGTACGAGCAGTACTTC
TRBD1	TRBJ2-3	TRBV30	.	CATSRDRGQTDTQYF	TGTGCCACGTCCCGGGACAGGGGGCAAACAGATACGCAGTATTTT
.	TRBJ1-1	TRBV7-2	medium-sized	CASSLNRNTEAFF	TGTGCCAGCAGCTTAAACAGGAACACTGAAGCTTTCTTT
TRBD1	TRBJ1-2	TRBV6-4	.	CASSETGGVYGYTF	TGTGCCAGCAGTGAAACAGGGGGCGTCTATGGCTACACCTTC
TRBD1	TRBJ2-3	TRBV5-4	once	CASSLRDRVTDTQYF	TGTGCCAGCAGCCTCCGGGACAGGGTCACAGATACGCAGTATTTT
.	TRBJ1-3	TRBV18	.	CASSGLSSGNTIYF	TGTGCCAGCTCCGGACTGAGCTCTGGAAACACCATATATTTT
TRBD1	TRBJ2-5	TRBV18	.	CASSPPRGQGTETQYF	TGTGCCAGCTCACCACCTAGAGGACAGGGGACGGAGACCCAGTACTTC
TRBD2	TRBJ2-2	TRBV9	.	CASSVGLAGNTGELFF	TGTGCCAGCAGCGTGGGACTAGCGGGAAACACCGGGGAGCTGTTTTTT
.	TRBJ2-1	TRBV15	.	CATSRRGNVYNEQFF	TGTGCCACCAGCAGAAGGGGTAATGTCTACAATGAGCAGTTCTTC
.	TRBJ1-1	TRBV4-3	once	CASRKTALNTEAFF	TGCGCCAGCAGGAAGACAGCCCTGAACACTGAAGCTTTCTTT
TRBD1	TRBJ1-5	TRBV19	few	CASRGGQYSNQPQHF	TGTGCCAGTAGAGGGGGACAGTATAGCAATCAGCCCCAGCATTTT
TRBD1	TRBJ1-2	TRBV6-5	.	CASSQGQSYTF	TGTGCCAGCAGTCAGGGACAGTCCTACACCTTC
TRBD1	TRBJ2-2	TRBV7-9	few	CASSWTGNTGELFF	TGTGCCAGCAGTTGGACAGGGAACACCGGGGAGCTGTTTTTT
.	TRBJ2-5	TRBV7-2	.	CASSFLSTQETQYF	TGTGCCAGCAGCTTCTTGAGTACCCAAGAGACCCAGTACTTC
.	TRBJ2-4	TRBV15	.	CATSRGAGNIQYF	TGTGCCACCAGCAGAGGAGCGGGTAACATTCAGTACTTC
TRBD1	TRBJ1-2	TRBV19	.	CASSKGQGIYGYTF	TGTGCCAGTAGTAAGGGACAGGGAATCTATGGCTACACCTTC
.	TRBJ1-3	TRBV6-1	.	CASSEEQVPGNTIYF	TGTGCCAGCAGTGAAGAACAGGTACCTGGAAACACCATATATTTT
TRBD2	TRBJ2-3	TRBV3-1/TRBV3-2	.	CASSQTSGGADTQYF	TGTGCCAGCAGCCAGACTAGCGGGGGGGCAGATACGCAGTATTTT
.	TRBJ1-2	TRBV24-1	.	CATSHGPSGGYTF	TGTGCCACCAGTCACGGTCCCTCGGGAGGCTACACCTTC
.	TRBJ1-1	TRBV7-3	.	CASSRQKYTEAFF	TGTGCCAGCAGTCGACAGAAATACACTGAAGCTTTCTTT
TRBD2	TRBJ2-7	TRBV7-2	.	CASSSNRGGAYEQYF	TGTGCCAGCAGCTCCAATCGGGGGGGCGCCTACGAGCAGTACTTC
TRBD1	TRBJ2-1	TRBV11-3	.	CASSATGSSYNEQFF	TGTGCCAGCAGCGCGACAGGGAGCTCCTACAATGAGCAGTTCTTC
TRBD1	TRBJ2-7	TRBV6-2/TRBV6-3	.	CASSYWAGGDGSYEQYF	TGTGCCAGCAGTTACTGGGCAGGGGGCGACGGCTCCTACGAGCAGTACTTC
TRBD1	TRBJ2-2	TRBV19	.	CASSPRQGFTGELFF	TGTGCCAGTAGTCCACGACAGGGGTTCACCGGGGAGCTGTTTTTT
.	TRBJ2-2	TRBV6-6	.	CASSLQKTGELFF	TGTGCCAGCAGTCTTCAGAAAACCGGGGAGCTGTTTTTT
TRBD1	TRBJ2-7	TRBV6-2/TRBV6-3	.	CASSYPGQGKKIYEQYF	TGTGCCAGCAGCTATCCGGGACAGGGGAAAAAAATCTACGAGCAGTACTTC
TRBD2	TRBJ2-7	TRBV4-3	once	CASSPYLAGGLEQYF	TGCGCCAGCAGCCCCTACCTAGCGGGAGGTTTAGAGCAGTACTTC
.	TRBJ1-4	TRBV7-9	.	CASSLGGGRANEKLFF	TGTGCCAGCAGCTTAGGTGGCGGCAGGGCTAATGAAAAACTGTTTTTT
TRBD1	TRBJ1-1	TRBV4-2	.	CASSQVTARQGDTEAFF	TGTGCCAGCAGCCAAGTTACTGCTCGACAGGGTGATACTGAAGCTTTCTTT
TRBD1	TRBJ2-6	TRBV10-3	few	CASQGALSGANVLTF	TGTGCCTCCCAGGGGGCCCTCTCTGGGGCCAACGTCCTGACTTTC
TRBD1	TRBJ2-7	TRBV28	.	CASRTTGVGEQYF	TGTGCCAGCAGGACAACAGGGGTCGGGGAGCAGTACTTC